This T cell receptor (beta chain) was observed in a study of shared clonotypes between healthy human individuals. With 5 bases clipped from V and 5 bases from J, the junction kept 8 bases outside the gene matches. CDR1 and CDR2 (germline): SGHVS, FQNEAQ. This CDR3 is built from 15 residues. Points from the study as a whole: Sequencing depth was expected to influence donor clonotype sharing.

Assay: immunoSEQ multiplex PCR; the TCRdb copy retains only in-frame clones and omits some. The profile shows millions of clones, roughly 95% of them singletons. With respect to this clone: Its target is not known.

Healthy HIV-negative adults without recent acute infections or vaccinations served as donors. The receptor was derived from a man between 18 and 35 years old in good health. The sample comprised naive CD4+ T cells sorted from blood. Indicated subset: CD45RA+ positively selected. V and J are TRBV7-8 and TRBJ2-5; TRBD2 matches 10 bases. This CDR3 reads CASSGASGSGETQYF. The CDR3 nucleotides read TGTGCCAGCAGCGGGGCTAGCGGGAGTGGGGAGACCCAGTACTTC.